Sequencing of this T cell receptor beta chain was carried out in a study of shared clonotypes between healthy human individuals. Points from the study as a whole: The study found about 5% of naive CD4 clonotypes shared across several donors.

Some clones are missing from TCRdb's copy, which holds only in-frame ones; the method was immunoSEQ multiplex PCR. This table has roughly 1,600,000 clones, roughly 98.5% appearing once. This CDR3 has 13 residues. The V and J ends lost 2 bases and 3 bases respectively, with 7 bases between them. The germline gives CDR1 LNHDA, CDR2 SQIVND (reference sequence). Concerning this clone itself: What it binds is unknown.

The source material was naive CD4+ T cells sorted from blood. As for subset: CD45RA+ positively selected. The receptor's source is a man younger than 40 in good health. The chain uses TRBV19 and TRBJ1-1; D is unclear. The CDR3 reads CASSIYPHTEAFF. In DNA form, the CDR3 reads TGTGCCAGTAGTATATACCCCCACACTGAAGCTTTCTTT.